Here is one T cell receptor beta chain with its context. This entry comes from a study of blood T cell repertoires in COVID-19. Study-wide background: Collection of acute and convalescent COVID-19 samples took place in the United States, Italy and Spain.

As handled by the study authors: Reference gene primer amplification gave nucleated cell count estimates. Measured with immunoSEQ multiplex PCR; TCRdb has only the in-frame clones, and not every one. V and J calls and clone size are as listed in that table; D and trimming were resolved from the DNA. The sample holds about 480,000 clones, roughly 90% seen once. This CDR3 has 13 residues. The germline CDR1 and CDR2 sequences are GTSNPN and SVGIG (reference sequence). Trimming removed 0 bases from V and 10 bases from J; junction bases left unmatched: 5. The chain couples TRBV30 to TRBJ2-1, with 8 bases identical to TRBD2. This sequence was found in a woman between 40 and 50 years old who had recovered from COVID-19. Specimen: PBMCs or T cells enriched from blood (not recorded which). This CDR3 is CAWSVLAGREQFF. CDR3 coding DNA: TGTGCCTGGAGTGTTTTAGCGGGGAGGGAGCAGTTCTTC.